This T cell receptor beta chain was retrieved from a study of OX40 agonist ivuxolimab in advanced cancers. Broader study findings: There was clonal expansion of CD4+ and CD8+ blood T cells by week 6 at 0.1 to 3.0 mg/kg.

Germline loops: CDR1 MNHNS, CDR2 SASEGT. V was pared by 5 bases and J by 9 bases, with 11 bases of the junction left unmatched. The CDR3 has 15 residues. Clones were read by immunoSEQ multiplex PCR, and TCRdb kept only the in-frame ones, dropping some. Here the sample spans 65,000 to 100,000 clones, roughly 87% being singletons. This clone was detected only a few times. What it recognizes is unknown. The rearrangement uses TRBV6-1 and TRBJ2-7; 12 nucleotides align to TRBD1. The sequenced sample was CD4+ or CD8+ T cells sorted from blood, obtained in a trial of the OX40 agonist ivuxolimab. This receptor was identified in an adult with an advanced solid tumor such as melanoma, head and neck, liver or kidney cancer. The DNA for the CDR3 is TGTGCCAGCAGTCCGGGACAGGGGGCTTTTTATGGGCAGTACGTC. Translating it yields CASSPGQGAFYGQYV.